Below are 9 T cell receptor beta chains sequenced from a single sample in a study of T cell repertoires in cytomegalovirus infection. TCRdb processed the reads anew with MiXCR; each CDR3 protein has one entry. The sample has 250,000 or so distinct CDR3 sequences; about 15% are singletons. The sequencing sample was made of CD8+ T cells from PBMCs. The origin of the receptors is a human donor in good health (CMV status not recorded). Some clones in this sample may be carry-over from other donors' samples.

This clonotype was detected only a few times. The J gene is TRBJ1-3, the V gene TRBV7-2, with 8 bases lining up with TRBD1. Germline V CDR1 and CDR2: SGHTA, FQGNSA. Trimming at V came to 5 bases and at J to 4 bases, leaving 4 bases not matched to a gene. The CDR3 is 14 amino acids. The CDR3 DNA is TGTGCCAGCAGCCCGACAGGGGACGGAAACACCATATATTTT. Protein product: CASSPTGDGNTIYF.

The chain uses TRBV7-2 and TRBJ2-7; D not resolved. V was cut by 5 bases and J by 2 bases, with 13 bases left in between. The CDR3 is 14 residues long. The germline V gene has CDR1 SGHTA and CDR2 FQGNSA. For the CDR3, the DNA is TGTGCCAGCAGCCTCACCCCAGGCACCTACGAGCAGTACTTC. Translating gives CASSLTPGTYEQYF.

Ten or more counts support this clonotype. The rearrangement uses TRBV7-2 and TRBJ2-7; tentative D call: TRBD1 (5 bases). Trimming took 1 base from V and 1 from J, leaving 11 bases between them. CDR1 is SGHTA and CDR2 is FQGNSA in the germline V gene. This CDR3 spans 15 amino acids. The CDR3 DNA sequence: TGTGCCAGCAGCTTAGTAGTACAGGAGTCCTACGAGCAGTACTTC. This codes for CASSLVVQESYEQYF.

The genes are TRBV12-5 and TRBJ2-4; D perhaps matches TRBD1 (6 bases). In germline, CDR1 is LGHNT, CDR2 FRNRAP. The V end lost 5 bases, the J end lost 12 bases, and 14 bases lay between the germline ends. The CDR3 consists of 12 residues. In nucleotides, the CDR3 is TGTGCTAGTGGTGGGGATCGGGACAATCAGTACTTC. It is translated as CASGGDRDNQYF.

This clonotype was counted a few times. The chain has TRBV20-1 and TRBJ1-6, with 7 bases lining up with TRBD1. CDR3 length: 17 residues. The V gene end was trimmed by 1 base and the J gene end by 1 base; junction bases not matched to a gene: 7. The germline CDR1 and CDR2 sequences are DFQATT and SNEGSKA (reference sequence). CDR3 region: CSARAEGGRSYNSPLHF. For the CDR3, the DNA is TGCAGTGCTAGAGCGGAAGGGGGCCGGTCCTATAATTCACCCCTCCACTTT.

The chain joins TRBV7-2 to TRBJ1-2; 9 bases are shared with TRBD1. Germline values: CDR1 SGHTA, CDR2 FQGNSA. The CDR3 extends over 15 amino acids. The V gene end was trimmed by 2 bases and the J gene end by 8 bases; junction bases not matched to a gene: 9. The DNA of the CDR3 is TGTGCCAGCAGCTTATCTCCACAGGGGGCGCGGGGCTACACCTTC. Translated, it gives CASSLSPQGARGYTF.

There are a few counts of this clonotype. The CDR3: CASSYDRGQGQPQHF. The CDR3 DNA is TGTGCCAGCAGTTACGACAGGGGGCAGGGTCAGCCCCAGCATTTT. V and J are TRBV6-6 and TRBJ1-5; 10 bases are a match to TRBD1. This CDR3 has 15 residues. Germline CDR1 is MNHNY and CDR2 is SVGAGI (reference sequence). V trimming: 2 bases; J trimming: 6 bases; junction bases outside the gene matches: 4.

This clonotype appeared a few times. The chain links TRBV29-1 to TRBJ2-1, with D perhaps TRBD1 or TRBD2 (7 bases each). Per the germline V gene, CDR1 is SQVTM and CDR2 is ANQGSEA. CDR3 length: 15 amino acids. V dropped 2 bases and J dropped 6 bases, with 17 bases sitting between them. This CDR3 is CSVETVQGRGNEQFF. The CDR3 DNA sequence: TGCAGCGTTGAAACGGTACAGGGGAGGGGCAATGAGCAGTTCTTC.

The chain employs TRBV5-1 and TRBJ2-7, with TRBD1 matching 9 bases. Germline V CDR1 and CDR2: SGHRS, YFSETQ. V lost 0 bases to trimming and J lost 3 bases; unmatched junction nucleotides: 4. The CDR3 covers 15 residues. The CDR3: CASSLAGQGYYEQYF. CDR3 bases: TGCGCCAGCAGCTTGGCGGGACAGGGCTACTACGAGCAGTACTTC.